This T cell receptor beta chain originates from a study of cytomegalovirus exposure and HLA in healthy donors. With respect to this clone: Its antigen is currently unknown.

Study results and limitations: In vitro checks showed that a few CMV-associated chains really do target CMV antigens. A missense DCLRE1C variant was associated with V- and J-gene trimming of TCR beta chains in a later analysis, and an independent cohort replicated the association. Analyzed later, most CMV-associated TCR beta chains appeared HLA-restricted.

Donors had nominal health at sampling but likely had unrecorded immune exposures. The PCR employed 60 Vbeta primers together with 13 Jbeta primers. TCRdb keeps only in-frame clones here, not all; method: immunoSEQ multiplex PCR. The repertoire holds more than 55,000 clones, 83% seen once, with approximately 4% in the top ten. The clonotype comes from a man younger than 45 in good health and CMV-seronegative. The sample taken for sequencing was PBMCs.

The CDR3 nucleotides are TGTGCCAGCAGCCCCGACTTGCTCCCCGAGCAGTACTTC. It is translated as CASSPDLLPEQYF. The V call is TRBV14, the J call TRBJ2-7, with D unresolved. The V gene lost 4 bases and the J gene lost 6 bases, with 13 bases spanning the gap. Looked up from germline, CDR1 is SGHDN and CDR2 is FVKESK. The CDR3 loop spans 13 amino acids.